This T cell receptor beta chain was observed in a study of T-cell reconstitution after alpha-beta-depleted transplantation in children. Points from the study as a whole: From surviving recipient T cells and thymic progenitors came the high day-60 TCRbeta diversity observed in some patients. Expanded clones from the graft, numbering several hundred, reportedly supplied alpha-beta T cells about two months after transplant. Most T-cell counts and diversity one year after the transplant came from T cells that were newly produced.

On this clonotype itself: The antigen remains unidentified.

Unique molecular identifiers were incorporated when the TCRbeta library was constructed. TCRdb called the PCR reads again in MiXCR, with one record for every CDR3 protein. The data hold a few hundred thousand distinct CDR3 sequences, with 10% to 15% observed a single time. Trimming cost V 4 bases and J 9 bases, with 13 bases left between them. CDR1 LGHNA and CDR2 YSLEER come from the germline V gene. The CDR3 extends over 13 amino acids. This clonotype was obtained from a male patient younger than 18 who had a stem cell transplant for acute myeloid leukemia, so the T cells may come from the graft donor. The sample here was PBMCs, mostly from graft donor cells, taken 360 days after TCRalphabeta/CD19-depleted stem cell transplant. V gene TRBV4-3 combines with J gene TRBJ2-1; D perhaps matches TRBD1 (5 bases). The CDR3 region has the DNA TGCGCCAGCAGCCCCAGGGTGGCCAGTGAGCAGTTCTTC. Translated: CASSPRVASEQFF.